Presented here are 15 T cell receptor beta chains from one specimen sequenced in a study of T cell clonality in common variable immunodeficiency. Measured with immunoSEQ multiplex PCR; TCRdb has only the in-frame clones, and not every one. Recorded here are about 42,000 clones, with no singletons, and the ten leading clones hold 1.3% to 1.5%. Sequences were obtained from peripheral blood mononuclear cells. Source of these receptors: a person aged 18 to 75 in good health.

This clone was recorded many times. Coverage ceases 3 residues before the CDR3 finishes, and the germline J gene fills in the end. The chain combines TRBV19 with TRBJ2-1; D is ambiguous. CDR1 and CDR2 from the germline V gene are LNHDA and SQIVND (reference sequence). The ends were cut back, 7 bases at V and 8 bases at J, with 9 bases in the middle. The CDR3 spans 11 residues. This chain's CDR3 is CASIGRDEQFF. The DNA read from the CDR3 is TGTGCCAGTATTGGGCGCGATGAG.

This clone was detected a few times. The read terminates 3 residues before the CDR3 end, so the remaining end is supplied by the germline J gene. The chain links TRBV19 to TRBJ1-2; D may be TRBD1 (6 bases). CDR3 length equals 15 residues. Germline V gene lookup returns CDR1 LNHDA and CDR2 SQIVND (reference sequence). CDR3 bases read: TGTGCCAGTAGTCTCAGCTCTACAGGGATGGATGAC. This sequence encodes CASSLSSTGMDD. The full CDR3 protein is CASSLSSTGMDDYTF.

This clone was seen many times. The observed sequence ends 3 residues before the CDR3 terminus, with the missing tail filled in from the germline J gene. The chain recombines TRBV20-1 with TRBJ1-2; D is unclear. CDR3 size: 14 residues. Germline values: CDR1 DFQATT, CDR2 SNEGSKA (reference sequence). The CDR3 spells CSARPPGPAGGYTF. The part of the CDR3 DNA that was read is TGCAGTGCTAGACCCCCCGGCCCGGCGGGGGGC.

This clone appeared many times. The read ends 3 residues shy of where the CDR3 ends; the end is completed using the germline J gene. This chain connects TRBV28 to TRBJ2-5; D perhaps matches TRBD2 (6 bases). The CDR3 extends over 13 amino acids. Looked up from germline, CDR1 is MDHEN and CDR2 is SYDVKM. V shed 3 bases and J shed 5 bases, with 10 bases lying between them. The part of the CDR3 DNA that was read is TGTGCCAGCAGTTTGGGGGGTTGGGAGACC. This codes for CASSLGGWET. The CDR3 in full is CASSLGGWETQYF.

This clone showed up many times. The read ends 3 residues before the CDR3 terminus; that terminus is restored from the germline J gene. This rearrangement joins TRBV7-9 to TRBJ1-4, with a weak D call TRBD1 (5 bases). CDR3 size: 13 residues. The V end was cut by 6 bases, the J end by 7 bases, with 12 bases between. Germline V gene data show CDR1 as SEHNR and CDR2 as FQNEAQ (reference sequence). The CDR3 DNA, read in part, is TGTGCCAGCAGTCCCGGACATCGTGAAAAA. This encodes CASSPGHREK. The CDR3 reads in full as CASSPGHREKLFF.

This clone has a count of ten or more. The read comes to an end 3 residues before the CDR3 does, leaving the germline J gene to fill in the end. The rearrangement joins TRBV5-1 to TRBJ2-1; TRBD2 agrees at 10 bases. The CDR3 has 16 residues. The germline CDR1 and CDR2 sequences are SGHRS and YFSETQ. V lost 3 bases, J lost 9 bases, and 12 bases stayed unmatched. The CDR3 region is CASSSRPAGGPGEQFF. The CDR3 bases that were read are TGCGCCAGCAGCTCCAGGCCAGCGGGAGGGCCGGGTGAG.

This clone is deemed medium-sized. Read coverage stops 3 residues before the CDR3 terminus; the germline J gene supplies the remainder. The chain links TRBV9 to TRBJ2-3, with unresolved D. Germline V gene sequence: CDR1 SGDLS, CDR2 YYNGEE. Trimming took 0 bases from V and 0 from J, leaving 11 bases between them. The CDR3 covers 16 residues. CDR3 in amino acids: CASSVDPLGSTDTQYF. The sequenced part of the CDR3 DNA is TGTGCCAGCAGCGTAGACCCTCTAGGTAGCACAGATACG.

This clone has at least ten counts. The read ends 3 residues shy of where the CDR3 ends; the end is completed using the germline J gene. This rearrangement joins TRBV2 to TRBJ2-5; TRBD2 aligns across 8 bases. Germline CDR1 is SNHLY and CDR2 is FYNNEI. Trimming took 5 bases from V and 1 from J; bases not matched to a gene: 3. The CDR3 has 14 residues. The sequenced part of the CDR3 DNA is TGTGCCAGCAGTACCCTAGCGGGCCAAGAGACC. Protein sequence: CASSTLAGQET. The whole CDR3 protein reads CASSTLAGQETQYF.

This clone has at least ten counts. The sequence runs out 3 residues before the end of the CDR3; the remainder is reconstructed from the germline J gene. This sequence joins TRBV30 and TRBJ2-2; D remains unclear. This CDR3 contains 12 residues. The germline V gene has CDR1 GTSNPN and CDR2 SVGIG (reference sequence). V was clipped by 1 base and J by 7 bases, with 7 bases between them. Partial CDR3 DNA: TGTGCCTGGAGTGAAGTCGGCGGGGAG. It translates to CAWSEVGGE. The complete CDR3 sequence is CAWSEVGGELFF.

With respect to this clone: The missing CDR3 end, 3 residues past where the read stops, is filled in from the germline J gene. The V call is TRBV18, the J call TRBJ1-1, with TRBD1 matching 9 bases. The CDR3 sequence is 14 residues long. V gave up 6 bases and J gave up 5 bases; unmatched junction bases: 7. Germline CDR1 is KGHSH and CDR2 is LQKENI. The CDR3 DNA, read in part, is TGTGCCAGCTCTCCGGACAGGGGCATAACTGAA. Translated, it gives CASSPDRGITE. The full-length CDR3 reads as CASSPDRGITEAFF.

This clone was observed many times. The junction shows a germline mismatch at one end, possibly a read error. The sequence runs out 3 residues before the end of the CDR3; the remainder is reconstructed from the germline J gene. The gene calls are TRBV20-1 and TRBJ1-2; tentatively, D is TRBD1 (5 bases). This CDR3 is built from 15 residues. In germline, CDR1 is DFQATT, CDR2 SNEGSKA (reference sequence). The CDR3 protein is CSARVMRGPNSGYTF. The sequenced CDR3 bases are TGCAGTGCTAGAGTAATGAGGGGCCCCAACTCTGGC.

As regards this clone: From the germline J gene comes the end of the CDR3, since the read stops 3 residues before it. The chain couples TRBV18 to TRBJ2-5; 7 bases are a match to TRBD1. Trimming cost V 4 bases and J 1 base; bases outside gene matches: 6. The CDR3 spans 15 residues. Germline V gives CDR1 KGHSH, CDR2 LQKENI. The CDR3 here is CASSLQTGPQETQYF. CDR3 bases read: TGTGCCAGCTCACTACAGACAGGGCCCCAAGAGACC.

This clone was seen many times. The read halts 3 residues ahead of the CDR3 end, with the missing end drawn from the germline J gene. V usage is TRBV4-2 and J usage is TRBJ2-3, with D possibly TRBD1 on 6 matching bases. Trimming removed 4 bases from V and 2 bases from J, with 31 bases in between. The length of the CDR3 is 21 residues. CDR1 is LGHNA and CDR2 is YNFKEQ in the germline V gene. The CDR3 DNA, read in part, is TGTGCCAGCAGCCGCGGATCCGGGGAAGAGGGGGATTGGATCCTCACAGATACG. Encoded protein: CASSRGSGEEGDWILTDT. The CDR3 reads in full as CASSRGSGEEGDWILTDTQYF.

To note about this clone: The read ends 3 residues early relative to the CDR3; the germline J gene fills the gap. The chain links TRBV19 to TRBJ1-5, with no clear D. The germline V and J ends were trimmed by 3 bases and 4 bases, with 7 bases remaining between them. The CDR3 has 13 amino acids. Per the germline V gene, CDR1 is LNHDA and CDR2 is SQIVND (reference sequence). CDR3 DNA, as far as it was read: TGTGCCAGTAGTATCACAGCAAATCAGCCC. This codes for CASSITANQP. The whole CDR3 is CASSITANQPQHF.

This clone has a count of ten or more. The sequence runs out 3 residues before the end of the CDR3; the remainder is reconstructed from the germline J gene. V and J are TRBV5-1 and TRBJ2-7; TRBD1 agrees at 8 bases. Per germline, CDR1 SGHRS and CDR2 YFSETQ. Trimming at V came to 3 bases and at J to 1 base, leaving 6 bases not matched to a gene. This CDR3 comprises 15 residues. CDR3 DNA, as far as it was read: TGCGCCAGCAGCTACGGGACAGGTGGGTCCTACGAG. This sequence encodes CASSYGTGGSYE. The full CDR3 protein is CASSYGTGGSYEQYF.